This T cell receptor (beta chain) was obtained from a study of T cells after yellow fever vaccination. Regarding this clonotype: The antigen remains undetermined.

TCRdb ran MiXCR on the 5' RACE reads and lists one entry per CDR3 protein. The data hold 300,000 to 400,000 distinct CDR3 sequences, with roughly an eighth observed a single time. Whole-study findings and limits: Abundant clonotypes from the bulk population could have been carried over as contaminants into FACS-sorted repertoires. CD4 and CD8 compartments shared a small share of clonotypes.

The CDR3 contains 15 residues. Per the germline V gene, CDR1 is LGHNA and CDR2 is YNFKEQ. The ends were cut back, 3 bases at V and 2 bases at J, with 10 bases in the middle. V and J are TRBV4-2 and TRBJ1-4, with D maybe TRBD1 (5 bases). The sample consisted of CD4+ T cells sorted from PBMCs, taken 15 days after the yellow fever booster vaccination. The origin of this receptor is a young man who received the YFV17D yellow fever vaccine. This CDR3 is CASSHSGTTNEKLFF. The CDR3 DNA follows: TGTGCCAGCAGCCACTCAGGGACGACTAATGAAAAACTGTTTTTT.